The 20 T cell receptor beta chains given below trace back to one sample, sequenced in a study of blood T cell repertoires in COVID-19 (TCRdb year 2020). Library prep was done by the immunoSEQ multiplex PCR assay. The source is immuneACCESS, and TCRdb retained only in-frame sequences with V and J called. Part of the clones is not carried over; for the studies checked, unresolved V genes explain less than half of this, and the remainder is unexplained. This sample lists under 300,000 clones; roughly 87% were detected once. About 6% of the sample goes to the ten largest clones. The sequenced material came from PBMCs or T cells enriched from blood (not recorded which). The receptors were gathered from a woman in her 30s with acute COVID-19.

The chain recombines TRBV5-5 with TRBJ2-1; 9 nucleotides match TRBD2. The CDR3 is 15 residues long. The germline V gene has CDR1 SGHKS and CDR2 YYEKEE (reference sequence). V trimming: 1 base; J trimming: 7 bases; junction bases outside the gene matches: 6. The CDR3 DNA reads as TGTGCCAGCAGCTTGTTTAGCGGGAGTACGAATGAGCAGTTCTTC. Translation: CASSLFSGSTNEQFF. The entire variable domain, with the rest obtained from reference TRBV5-5 and TRBJ2-1, is as follows: DAGVTQSPTHLIKTRGQQVTLRCSPISGHKSVSWYQQVLGQGPQFIFQYYEKEERGRGNFPDRFSARQFPNYSSELNVNALLLGDSALYLCASSLFSGSTNEQFFGPGTRLTVL.

The sample holds one count of this clone. The chain combines TRBV7-3 with TRBJ2-3, with a tentative D call TRBD1 (6 bases). Trimming left V 2 bases short and J 1 base short, with 10 bases between. Germline CDR1 and CDR2: SGHTA and FQGTGA. The CDR3 runs 15 residues. The CDR3 DNA reads as TGTGCCAGCAGCTTACAGGGGTTAGGCACAGATACGCAGTATTTT. Amino acids: CASSLQGLGTDTQYF.

This clone was counted only a few times. The gene calls are TRBV27 and TRBJ2-7, with TRBD2 matching over 9 bases. Germline values: CDR1 MNHEY, CDR2 SMNVEV (reference sequence). CDR3 length: 15 amino acids. Trimming took 2 bases from V and 2 from J; bases not matched to a gene: 4. The CDR3, as DNA: TGTGCCAGCAGTTTACCCGGGACTAGCACCTACGAGCAGTACTTC. This sequence encodes CASSLPGTSTYEQYF.

The gene calls are TRBV7-8 and TRBJ1-2, with D tentatively TRBD1 (6 bases). This CDR3 has 15 amino acids. V was pared by 1 base and J by 1 base, with 10 bases between. Germline loops: CDR1 SGHVS, CDR2 FQNEAQ. This chain's CDR3 is CASSLGDRINYGYTF. In nucleotides, the CDR3 is TGTGCCAGCAGCTTAGGCGACAGGATTAACTATGGCTACACCTTC.

This chain links TRBV10-3 with TRBJ2-5; D is undetermined. The ends were cut back, 6 bases at V and 5 bases at J, with 7 bases in the middle. Germline-derived CDR1 and CDR2 are ENHRY and SYGVKD. The CDR3 consists of 11 residues. CDR3 DNA: TGTGCCATCAGCGACATGGAGACCCAGTACTTC. Translation gives CAISDMETQYF.

The rearrangement links TRBV4-1 to TRBJ2-2, with D uncertain. The CDR3 sequence is 11 residues long. Germline values: CDR1 MGHRA, CDR2 YSYEKL. Trimming removed 7 bases at V and 4 bases at J, with 4 bases between. The CDR3 loop reads CASTVTGELFF. The CDR3, as DNA: TGCGCCAGCACCGTCACCGGGGAGCTGTTTTTT.

J is TRBJ2-3 and V is TRBV29-1; 9 positions agree with TRBD2. With 4 bases clipped from V and 6 bases from J, the junction kept 8 bases outside the gene matches. This CDR3 comprises 14 residues. The V gene's germline CDR1 is SQVTM and CDR2 ANQGSEA. Here the CDR3 DNA reads TGCAGCGTTGTGGGTACTAGCGGGCGCGATACGCAGTATTTT. Residues: CSVVGTSGRDTQYF.

The chain links TRBV27 to TRBJ2-7; D remains unclear. The V gene's germline CDR1 is MNHEY and CDR2 SMNVEV (reference sequence). Trimming took off 4 bases at V and 2 bases at J, with 3 bases between the two ends. The CDR3 is made up of 11 amino acids. CDR3: CASSSTYEQYF. For the CDR3, the DNA is TGTGCCAGCAGTTCCACCTACGAGCAGTACTTC.

A remark on this clone: This same CDR3 is encoded by further DNA sequences in the sample. The chain couples TRBV12-3 or TRBV12-4 to TRBJ1-1; D is unclear. V lost 5 bases and J 1 base, leaving 2 bases between the germline ends. The CDR3 has 11 amino acids. The CDR3 region has the DNA TGTGCCAGCAGTCAGAACACTGAAGCTTTCTTT. Amino acid sequence: CASSQNTEAFF.

The gene calls are TRBV30 and TRBJ1-2; D possibly corresponds to TRBD1 (5 bases). This CDR3 comprises 17 residues. V dropped 7 bases and J dropped 2 bases, with 26 bases sitting between them. Germline loops: CDR1 GTSNPN, CDR2 SVGIG (reference sequence). The CDR3 nucleotides are TGTGCCTTCCGCCGGGGGAGATTATTGGGGTCAAACTATGGCTACACCTTC. Its protein is CAFRRGRLLGSNYGYTF.

The V gene is TRBV28, the J gene TRBJ1-5; D not certain. The V and J ends lost 5 bases and 9 bases respectively, with 11 bases between them. This CDR3 contains 12 residues. Germline V gives CDR1 MDHEN, CDR2 SYDVKM. The CDR3 DNA follows: TGTGCCAGCAGTGGCAGCGTTGGGCCCCAGCATTTT. Its protein is CASSGSVGPQHF.

The J gene is TRBJ2-7, the V gene TRBV9, with TRBD1 identical over 9 bases. CDR3 length equals 13 residues. Unmatched junction bases numbered 6, after V lost 5 bases and J lost 6 bases. Germline V CDR1 and CDR2: SGDLS, YYNGEE. Here the CDR3 reads CASSRQGDGEQYF. The CDR3 nucleotides read TGTGCCAGCAGTCGACAGGGGGACGGCGAGCAGTACTTC.

This chain joins TRBV6-1 and TRBJ2-7; the match to TRBD1 covers 11 bases. The junction had 10 bases not matched to a gene; V was cut back by 4 bases and J by 5 bases. The CDR3 has 16 residues. Looked up from germline, CDR1 is MNHNS and CDR2 is SASEGT. CDR3 nucleotide sequence: TGTGCCAGCAGTGGAAGCAGGACAGGGGGCGCCCACGAGCAGTACTTC. It is translated as CASSGSRTGGAHEQYF.

The CDR3 loop is CASRGQGYNTGELFF. CDR3 sequence (DNA): TGTGCCAGTAGGGGACAGGGATACAACACCGGGGAGCTGTTTTTT. This rearrangement joins TRBV19 to TRBJ2-2; 9 nucleotides align to TRBD1. The CDR3 consists of 15 residues. Trimming cost V 6 bases and J 2 bases; bases outside gene matches: 4. The germline CDR1 and CDR2 sequences are LNHDA and SQIVND (reference sequence).

The genes are TRBV24-1 and TRBJ1-2, with 11 bases that match TRBD1. The CDR3 is 14 residues long. V shed 10 bases and J 8 bases; nucleotides not matched to a gene: 11. In germline, CDR1 is KGHDR, CDR2 SFDVKD. CDR3 in amino acids: CATRADRGLEGYTF. In nucleotides, the CDR3 is TGTGCCACTCGAGCGGACAGGGGGCTGGAGGGCTACACCTTC.

This CDR3 is CASSPGTGATDTQYF. The CDR3 coding sequence is TGTGCCAGCAGCCCCGGGACAGGGGCCACAGATACGCAGTATTTT. This chain links TRBV5-6 with TRBJ2-3; 10 nucleotides line up with TRBD1. Losses at the gene ends were 4 bases for V and 2 bases for J; bases not matched to a gene: 4. CDR1 and CDR2 from the germline V gene are SGHDT and YYEEEE. The CDR3 runs to 15 residues.

The chain employs TRBV6-5 and TRBJ2-1; no definite D call. V dropped 8 bases and J dropped 2 bases, with 10 bases sitting between them. Looked up from germline, CDR1 is MNHEY and CDR2 is SVGAGI. The CDR3 spans 13 residues. Here the CDR3 reads CASSLGPYNEQFF. The CDR3 nucleotides read TGTGCCAGCTCCCTAGGTCCCTACAATGAGCAGTTCTTC.

This clone has only a few counts. The rearrangement links TRBV9 to TRBJ1-1; TRBD1 is a possible D gene (5 bases). V was clipped by 0 bases and J by 2 bases, with 8 bases between them. This CDR3 comprises 14 residues. Germline lookup yields CDR1 SGDLS and CDR2 YYNGEE. The CDR3 DNA is TGTGCCAGCAGCGTAGTCCAGGGTAACACTGAAGCTTTCTTT. Protein: CASSVVQGNTEAFF.

The rearrangement links TRBV5-6 to TRBJ1-2; 8 positions agree with TRBD1. From germline, CDR1 is SGHDT and CDR2 YYEEEE. J gave up 7 bases and V 2 bases, and 10 bases lay outside the gene matches. This CDR3 comprises 15 residues. For the CDR3, the DNA is TGTGCCAGCAGCTTCAGGGACAGGCAAACGGGTGGCTACACCTTC. Translated: CASSFRDRQTGGYTF.

The CDR3 spells CASSRDSGSGYTF. CDR3 sequence (DNA): TGTGCCAGCAGTAGGGACAGCGGCTCTGGCTACACCTTC. The chain employs TRBV2 and TRBJ1-2; 7 bases are a match to TRBD1. J lost 7 bases, V lost 5 bases, and 7 bases had no gene match. CDR3 size: 13 residues. Germline CDR1 SNHLY, CDR2 FYNNEI.